One and the same sample provided the 11 T cell receptor beta chains below, sequenced in a study of sequential checkpoint blockade in melanoma. Sequenced by immunoSEQ multiplex PCR; TCRdb stores in-frame clones only, minus some. The sample carries fewer than 40,000 clones, around nine tenths recorded once. Noted treatment: randomized to nivolumab then ipilimumab (arm A) or the reverse (arm B). Specimen: CD8+ T cells sorted from blood (inferred from file names), collected from a patient given nivolumab and ipilimumab in sequence. All receptors come from a human donor with melanoma.

As for this clone: Relative to the germline gene, one junction end is altered; a read error may explain this. The V gene is TRBV28, the J gene TRBJ2-5, with 8 bases fitting TRBD1. The CDR3 sequence is 15 residues long. The germline gives CDR1 MDHEN, CDR2 SYDVKM. The CDR3 is CAGSPVQGAYWTQYF. Written as DNA, the CDR3 is TGTGCCGGCAGCCCCGTGCAGGGGGCTTACTGGACCCAGTACTTC. Full variable domain (rest looked up from reference TRBV28 and TRBJ2-5): DVKVTQSSRYLVKRTGEKVFLECVQDMDHENMFWYRQDPGLGLRLIYFSYDVKMKEKGDIPEGYSVSREKKERFSLILESASTNQTSMYLCAGSPVQGAYWTQYFGPGTRLLVL.

The V and J genes are TRBV9 and TRBJ1-4; 7 bases match TRBD1. Germline CDR1 reads SGDLS; CDR2 reads YYNGEE. CDR3 size: 15 residues. The V segment lost 1 base and the J segment 7 bases; nucleotides outside the gene matches: 7. The CDR3 loop reads CASSVFETGFEKLFF. CDR3 coding DNA: TGTGCCAGCAGCGTATTTGAGACAGGGTTTGAAAAACTGTTTTTT.

This rearrangement joins TRBV19 to TRBJ2-1, with unresolved D. The CDR3 has 14 residues. The germline CDR1 and CDR2 sequences are LNHDA and SQIVND (reference sequence). V gave up 1 base and J gave up 0 bases, with 4 bases separating them. CDR3 residues: CASSIVSSYNEQFF. The CDR3 region has the DNA TGTGCCAGTAGTATAGTGAGCTCCTACAATGAGCAGTTCTTC.

CDR3 in amino acids: CATRTSSAGAGNEQFF. The CDR3 DNA is TGTGCCACCAGAACCTCTTCTGCGGGAGCGGGGAATGAGCAGTTCTTC. The genes are TRBV15 and TRBJ2-1; 7 nucleotides agree with TRBD2. The CDR3 is made up of 16 amino acids. CDR1 LNHNV and CDR2 YYDKDF come from the germline V gene (reference sequence). The V gene end was trimmed by 6 bases and the J gene end by 7 bases; junction bases not matched to a gene: 15. The full variable domain, with the rest looked up from reference TRBV15 and TRBJ2-1, is DAMVIQNPRYQVTQFGKPVTLSCSQTLNHNVMYWYQQKSSQAPKLLFHYYDKDFNNEADTPDNFQSRRPNTSFCFLDIRSPGLGDTAMYLCATRTSSAGAGNEQFFGPGTRLTVL.

This chain links TRBV19 with TRBJ2-6; D unclear. The length of the CDR3 is 14 residues. The germline CDR1 and CDR2 sequences are LNHDA and SQIVND (reference sequence). The V end was cut by 7 bases, the J end by 2 bases, with 9 bases between. The CDR3, as DNA: TGTGCCAGTAAACAGCCTGCTGGGGCCAACGTCCTGACTTTC. This gives the protein CASKQPAGANVLTF.

This clone is a singleton in its sample. V usage is TRBV6-1 and J usage is TRBJ2-2; no reliable D call. The CDR3 has 13 residues. Germline CDR1 is MNHNS and CDR2 is SASEGT. Trimming stripped 9 bases from V and 2 bases from J, with 10 bases between. The CDR3: CASQEPNTGELFF. The DNA for the CDR3 is TGTGCCAGTCAGGAACCCAACACCGGGGAGCTGTTTTTT.

The V call is TRBV4-1, the J call TRBJ2-5, with 7 bases identical to TRBD2. CDR1 and CDR2 from the germline V gene are MGHRA and YSYEKL. After removal of 0 bases from V and 3 bases from J, the junction contained 4 bases not matched to a gene. The CDR3 length is 15 residues. CDR3 nucleotide sequence: TGCGCCAGCAGCCAAGATGCGGCGGGAGAAGAGACCCAGTACTTC. This codes for CASSQDAAGEETQYF.

This sequence joins TRBV10-3 and TRBJ1-6; D remains unclear. Per the germline V gene, CDR1 is ENHRY and CDR2 is SYGVKD. V lost 0 bases to trimming and J lost 11 bases, with 8 bases between them. The CDR3 has 13 amino acids. The CDR3 DNA reads as TGTGCCATCAGTGAGTCGGAGGGTACACCCCTCCACTTT. Translating it yields CAISESEGTPLHF.

The chain is built from TRBV10-3 and TRBJ1-5, with no clear D. CDR3 size: 15 residues. CDR1 is ENHRY, CDR2 SYGVKD, per germline. V was trimmed by 3 bases and J by 5 bases, leaving 14 bases between them. DNA of the CDR3: TGTGCCATCAGTGACGGGGTAGCGGATGATCAGCCCCAGCATTTT. Its translation: CAISDGVADDQPQHF.

A remark on this clone: Other DNA sequences within the sample encode an identical CDR3. The rearrangement joins TRBV29-1 to TRBJ1-2; D might be TRBD1 (5 bases). Germline values: CDR1 SQVTM, CDR2 ANQGSEA. CDR3 length: 12 residues. V was trimmed by 7 bases and J by 3 bases, leaving 12 bases between them. Here the CDR3 reads CSAGTGDYGYTF. Here the CDR3 DNA reads TGCAGCGCTGGTACAGGTGACTATGGCTACACCTTC.

The CDR3 spells CASSPTPGDSYEQYV. CDR3 bases: TGTGCCAGCAGCCCCACACCCGGGGACAGCTACGAGCAGTACGTC. J is TRBJ2-7 and V is TRBV5-4; 7 bases map to TRBD1. The CDR3 extends over 15 amino acids. The V gene end was trimmed by 4 bases and the J gene end by 3 bases; junction bases not matched to a gene: 10. Germline V gene sequence: CDR1 SGHNT, CDR2 YYREEE (reference sequence).